This T cell receptor (beta chain) came from a study of Ad26.COV2.S vaccination and SARS-CoV-2 variants. The protocol was immunoSEQ multiplex PCR, while the TCRdb copy is restricted to in-frame clones and leaves out a portion. The sample holds roughly 300,000 clones, around nine tenths seen once. The treatment is: over 15 received Ad26.COV2.S at low or high dose, single or two shots; about five received placebo; per-sample allocation not given. Each sample was drawn 63 days after the first injection (of vaccine or placebo). Unmatched junction bases numbered 8, after V lost 6 bases and J lost 6 bases. CDR3 size: 15 residues. Germline V gives CDR1 KGHSH, CDR2 LQKENI.

This receptor was obtained from a person between 18 and 65 years old who received the Ad26.COV2.S COVID-19 vaccine or a placebo. The sample in question was peripheral blood, obtained in a trial of Ad26.COV2.S vaccine versus placebo. V gene TRBV18 combines with J gene TRBJ2-1; 10 bases agree with TRBD1. The CDR3 DNA is TGTGCCAGCTCGACCGGGACAGGGGAGGGCAATGAGCAGTTCTTC. Translation gives CASSTGTGEGNEQFF.